Shown below are 17 T cell receptor beta chains from a single sample sequenced in a study of regulatory T cells in long-lasting Graves disease. Time point of the sample: newly diagnosed GD, antithyroid drugs for less than 3 months. PBMC RNA was the source of the TCR library. Sequencing libraries for TCR beta were prepared with iRepertoire HTBI primers and Arm-PCR of CDR3 regions. In TCRdb, the multiplex PCR reads were re-called with MiXCR into one record per CDR3 protein. The table has about 200,000 distinct CDR3 sequences, about a sixth seen once. Here the sequenced sample was peripheral blood mononuclear cells (PBMCs), taken at new diagnosis, from a patient treated with antithyroid drugs. These receptors came from a female donor with Graves disease.

This clonotype was counted ten times or more. The chain has TRBV11-2 and TRBJ2-1; perhaps TRBD2 as D (5 bases). The germline CDR1 and CDR2 sequences are SGHAT and FQNNGV. The CDR3 totals 14 residues. The V and J ends lost 5 bases and 9 bases respectively, with 17 bases between them. The DNA for the CDR3 is TGTGCCAGCAGCCCGACCGAGGGTGGGAGTGAGCAGTTCTTC. Protein: CASSPTEGGSEQFF.

This clonotype was recorded at least ten times. The chain is built from TRBV28 and TRBJ2-1, with 12 bases aligning to TRBD2. Germline CDR1 is MDHEN and CDR2 is SYDVKM. With 6 bases clipped from V and 7 bases from J, the junction kept 7 bases outside the gene matches. The CDR3 loop spans 15 amino acids. The CDR3, as DNA: TGTGCCAGCAGCGCTAGCGGGAGGGCCTCGAATGAGCAGTTCTTC. Translation gives CASSASGRASNEQFF.

This clonotype was seen repeatedly, ten times or more. The chain carries TRBV12-3 or TRBV12-4 and TRBJ1-4, with D uncertain. This CDR3 is built from 12 residues. V lost 6 bases to trimming and J lost 10 bases, with 12 bases between them. CDR3 coding DNA: TGTGCCAGCAGCTCGGACCAGAGAAAACTGTTTTTT. As protein: CASSSDQRKLFF.

This clonotype appeared many times. The V gene is TRBV11-2, the J gene TRBJ2-5; maybe TRBD2 (5 bases). Deletions cut 3 bases from V and 5 bases from J, with 10 bases between. The length of the CDR3 is 13 residues. Germline V gene sequence: CDR1 SGHAT, CDR2 FQNNGV. The CDR3 spells CASSLRVLETQYF. DNA of the CDR3: TGTGCCAGCAGCTTGAGGGTCTTGGAGACCCAGTACTTC. The complete variable domain, with remaining parts taken from reference TRBV11-2 and TRBJ2-5, reads EAGVAQSPRYKIIEKRQSVAFWCNPISGHATLYWYQQILGQGPKLLIQFQNNGVVDDSQLPKDRFSAERLKGVDSTLKIQPAKLEDSAVYLCASSLRVLETQYFGPGTRLLVL.

The table lists this clonotype with many counts. The J gene is TRBJ1-2, the V gene TRBV25-1, with D perhaps TRBD1 (6 bases). The CDR3 consists of 15 residues. Germline V lookup: CDR1 MGHDK, CDR2 SYGVNS. V lost 10 bases and J lost 2, with 20 bases in between. CDR3 protein: CATPPEQGGNYGYTF. In DNA, the CDR3 is TGTGCCACCCCCCCCGAACAGGGAGGCAACTATGGCTACACCTTC.

This clonotype was found a few times. The CDR3 here is CSASRSESQPQHF. CDR3 DNA sequence: TGCAGTGCTAGTCGCTCGGAAAGCCAGCCCCAGCATTTT. The V call is TRBV20-1, the J call TRBJ1-5, with D unresolved. V gave up 3 bases and J gave up 7 bases, with 13 bases separating them. The germline V gene encodes CDR1 DFQATT and CDR2 SNEGSKA (reference sequence). The CDR3 is made up of 13 amino acids.

There are many counts of this clonotype. The chain recombines TRBV7-8 with TRBJ1-2; D is perhaps TRBD1 (6 bases). V lost 5 bases and J 2 bases, leaving 18 bases between the germline ends. Per the germline V gene, CDR1 is SGHVS and CDR2 is FQNEAQ. The CDR3 loop spans 16 amino acids. The CDR3 coding sequence is TGTGCCAGCAGCGAAAGTCGAGGGGGGAGGAACTATGGCTACACCTTC. Its translation is CASSESRGGRNYGYTF.

This clonotype was counted many times. The chain links TRBV9 to TRBJ1-6; 8 bases fit TRBD1. CDR1 and CDR2 (germline): SGDLS, YYNGEE. After removal of 0 bases from V and 10 bases from J, the junction contained 6 bases not matched to a gene. The CDR3 is 15 amino acids. The CDR3 sequence: CASSVGGRGQSPLHF. CDR3 nucleotides: TGTGCCAGCAGCGTAGGGGGCAGGGGGCAATCACCCCTCCACTTT.

This clonotype was detected many times. This chain uses TRBV12-3 or TRBV12-4 with TRBJ1-2; D is perhaps TRBD1 (6 bases). The CDR3 contains 12 residues. The V gene lost 6 bases and the J gene lost 4 bases, with 9 bases spanning the gap. CDR3 DNA: TGTGCCAGCAGGATGGACAGCTATGGCTACACCTTC. This encodes CASRMDSYGYTF.

This clonotype came up many times. The chain employs TRBV12-3 or TRBV12-4 and TRBJ2-1; 11 bases agree with TRBD1. Losses at the gene ends were 6 bases for V and 2 bases for J; bases not matched to a gene: 3. The CDR3 is made up of 15 amino acids. CDR3 amino acids: CASRPDRGPYNEQFF. In DNA, the CDR3 is TGTGCCAGCAGACCGGACAGGGGGCCCTACAATGAGCAGTTCTTC.

The sample holds many counts of this clonotype. The chain couples TRBV4-1 to TRBJ1-4, with D unresolved. V was trimmed by 1 base and J by 7 bases, leaving 7 bases between them. The CDR3 contains 13 residues. In germline, CDR1 is MGHRA, CDR2 YSYEKL. The CDR3 bases are TGCGCCAGCAGCCAAGCCCGGGGTGAAAAACTGTTTTTT. This encodes CASSQARGEKLFF.

This clonotype was picked up one time. V gene TRBV7-2 combines with J gene TRBJ2-1; 9 positions agree with TRBD2. CDR3 length: 16 amino acids. V lost 5 bases to trimming and J lost 7 bases; unmatched junction nucleotides: 12. CDR1 SGHTA and CDR2 FQGNSA come from the germline V gene. The CDR3 loop is CASSPRVSGSWNEQFF. CDR3 bases: TGTGCCAGCAGCCCCCGGGTTAGCGGGAGTTGGAATGAGCAGTTCTTC.

This clonotype was recorded at least ten times. V is TRBV2 and J is TRBJ2-3; 8 bases fit TRBD1. The length of the CDR3 is 14 residues. V trimming: 8 bases; J trimming: 2 bases; junction bases outside the gene matches: 6. Per the germline V gene, CDR1 is SNHLY and CDR2 is FYNNEI. This CDR3 is CASQGQVNTDTQYF. DNA of the CDR3: TGTGCCAGCCAGGGACAGGTAAACACAGATACGCAGTATTTT.

This clonotype came up many times. The rearrangement uses TRBV15 and TRBJ2-7; D gene ambiguous. The germline V and J ends were trimmed by 1 base and 9 bases, with 16 bases remaining between them. Germline loops: CDR1 LNHNV, CDR2 YYDKDF (reference sequence). There are 14 residues in the CDR3. The CDR3 DNA is TGTGCCACCAGCAGAGGTGGGCTAGAAGTAGGGCAGTACTTC. This codes for CATSRGGLEVGQYF.

Many counts were recorded for this clonotype. The rearrangement uses TRBV19 and TRBJ2-1; 8 bases are a match to TRBD1. Germline CDR1 reads LNHDA; CDR2 reads SQIVND (reference sequence). This CDR3 spans 14 amino acids. V dropped 2 bases and J dropped 7; count of bases not matched to a gene: 4. CDR3 residues: CASSIQGARNEQFF. As DNA, the CDR3 is TGTGCCAGTAGTATACAGGGGGCGCGGAATGAGCAGTTCTTC.

At least ten counts were recorded for this clonotype. The chain couples TRBV7-3 to TRBJ2-1, with 9 positions matching TRBD1. The J segment lost 9 bases and the V segment lost 2 bases, leaving 8 bases of the junction unmatched. Germline CDR1 SGHTA, CDR2 FQGTGA. This CDR3 is 15 amino acids long. The CDR3 loop is CASSLAGTGLVEQFF. CDR3 nucleotide sequence: TGTGCCAGCAGCTTAGCAGGGACAGGGTTAGTTGAGCAGTTCTTC.

This clonotype was counted many times. A far larger clone is just one base off, so this is likely a read error. The chain links TRBV4-2 to TRBJ2-7; D ambiguous. The CDR3 totals 14 residues. The germline CDR1 and CDR2 sequences are LGHNA and YNFKEQ. The DNA of the CDR3 is TGCGCCGGCAGCCAAGTAGACCGGCCGGACGAGCAGTACTTC. Protein: CAGSQVDRPDEQYF.